One T cell receptor beta chain is described in this entry. The CDR3 sequence is 15 residues long. V was pared by 1 base and J by 3 bases, with 13 bases between. CDR1 is SGHRS and CDR2 is YFSETQ in the germline V gene. Some clones are missing from TCRdb's copy, which holds only in-frame ones; the method was immunoSEQ multiplex PCR. This repertoire shows about 200,000 clones, roughly 84% found once; its top ten account for 13%. These data come from a study of blood T cell repertoires in COVID-19. Sequenced material: peripheral blood. This rearrangement joins TRBV5-1 to TRBJ2-5; D gene ambiguous. The origin of this receptor is a human donor in a cohort sampled during active COVID-19. CDR3 sequence (DNA): TGCGCCAGCAGCTTGACGTATTACAAAGAAGAGACCCAGTACTTC. It specifies CASSLTYYKEETQYF.